Below, 3 T cell receptor beta chains from the same sample are listed, as sequenced in a study of blood T cell repertoires in COVID-19. Only in-frame clones appear in the TCRdb table, and some are missing; sequencing was by immunoSEQ multiplex PCR. The profile shows 200,000 to 300,000 clones, around nine tenths of them singletons. Source material: peripheral blood. These receptor sequences come from a man at least 80 years old with acute or convalescent COVID-19.

The genes are TRBV28 and TRBJ1-1; TRBD1 is a possible D gene (6 bases). The CDR3 is 15 residues long. The germline gives CDR1 MDHEN, CDR2 SYDVKM. V lost 7 bases to trimming and J lost 1 base, with 16 bases between them. CDR3 sequence reads: CASTQGGGQNTEAFF. As DNA, the CDR3 is TGTGCCAGCACCCAAGGGGGGGGACAGAACACTGAAGCTTTCTTT. The whole variable domain, filled in from reference TRBV28 and TRBJ1-1, reads DVKVTQSSRYLVKRTGEKVFLECVQDMDHENMFWYRQDPGLGLRLIYFSYDVKMKEKGDIPEGYSVSREKKERFSLILESASTNQTSMYLCASTQGGGQNTEAFFGQGTRLTVV.

The genes are TRBV27 and TRBJ2-1, with D possibly being TRBD2 (6 bases). The germline V and J ends were trimmed by 5 bases and 3 bases, with 17 bases remaining between them. Germline values: CDR1 MNHEY, CDR2 SMNVEV (reference sequence). The CDR3 is made up of 16 amino acids. CDR3 sequence (DNA): TGTGCCAGCAGTCAATTGGGTAGCGGATTCTACAATGAGCAGTTCTTC. Amino acids: CASSQLGSGFYNEQFF.

The chain employs TRBV2 and TRBJ2-5, with TRBD1 identical over 8 bases. This CDR3 comprises 15 residues. The V gene's germline CDR1 is SNHLY and CDR2 FYNNEI. Trimming removed 6 bases from V and 1 base from J; junction bases left unmatched: 7. The CDR3 is CASRRQGTPQETQYF. The CDR3 nucleotides read TGTGCCAGCAGAAGACAGGGGACCCCCCAAGAGACCCAGTACTTC.